What follows is one TCR beta chain and its context. Its antigen remains unknown. Only in-frame clones appear in the TCRdb table, and some are missing; sequencing was by immunoSEQ multiplex PCR. The sample records 45,000 or so clones, roughly 87% being singletons. The data were obtained in a study of CD4+ T cells in melanoma. Study conclusions and caveats: A reported correlation linked neoantigen-specific CD4+ T cells to CD8+, macrophage and B cell function. Diverse differentiation states were reported for melanoma neoantigen-specific CD4+ T cells.

The source material was peripheral blood. The TCR originated in a human donor with melanoma.

The CDR3 sequence is CASSGQPLGGYGYTF. The CDR3, as DNA: TGTGCCAGCAGTGGACAGCCCCTTGGGGGCTATGGCTACACCTTC. The V gene is TRBV6-1, the J gene TRBJ1-2, with D perhaps TRBD1 (5 bases). Germline loops: CDR1 MNHNS, CDR2 SASEGT. This CDR3 comprises 15 residues. The germline V and J ends were trimmed by 4 bases and 4 bases, with 16 bases remaining between them.